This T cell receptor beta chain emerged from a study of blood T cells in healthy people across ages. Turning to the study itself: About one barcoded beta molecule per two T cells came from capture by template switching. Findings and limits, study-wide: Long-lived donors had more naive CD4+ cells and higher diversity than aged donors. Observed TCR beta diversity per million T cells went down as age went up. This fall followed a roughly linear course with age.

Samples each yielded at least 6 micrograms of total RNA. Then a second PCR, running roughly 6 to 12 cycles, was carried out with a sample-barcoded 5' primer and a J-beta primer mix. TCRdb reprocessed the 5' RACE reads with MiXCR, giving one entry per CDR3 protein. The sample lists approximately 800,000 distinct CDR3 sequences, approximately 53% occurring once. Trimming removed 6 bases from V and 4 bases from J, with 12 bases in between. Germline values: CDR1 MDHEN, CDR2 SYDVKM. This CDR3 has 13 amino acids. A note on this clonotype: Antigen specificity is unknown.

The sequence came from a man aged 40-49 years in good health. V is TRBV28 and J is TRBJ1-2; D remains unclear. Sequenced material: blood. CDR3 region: CASRIDSGYGYTF. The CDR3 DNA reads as TGTGCCAGCAGAATTGATTCGGGCTATGGCTACACCTTC.